This TCR beta chain is drawn from a study of post-analysis software for immune sequencing data. At the level of the study: Courses of disease covered relapsing-remitting, secondary progressive and progressive-relapsing multiple sclerosis.

Germline CDR1 reads SGHAT; CDR2 reads FQDESV (reference sequence). V lost 4 bases and J lost 2; bases outside the gene matches: 4. This CDR3 is 14 amino acids long. This clonotype was counted between two and nine times. The antigen is unknown. General observations from the study: Comparison of patients with controls showed about 5 TRBV segments more frequent in patients, TRBV5-6, TRBV5-1 and TRBV20-1 among them. The authors found that F measure strongly co-clustered same-batch samples. The normalized Chao1 diversity of multiple sclerosis patients was significantly lower than that of controls.

TCR beta cDNA libraries had unique molecular identifiers. Once about 0.85 to 11 million T cells were used, some 500,000 cDNA molecules resulted. One entry per CDR3 protein results from TCRdb running MiXCR on the PCR reads. The repertoire includes roughly 870,000 distinct CDR3 sequences, roughly half of them detected once, and about 4.8% sits in the top ten. V and J are TRBV11-1 and TRBJ2-7, with 8 positions matching TRBD1. This receptor was obtained from a girl aged 5 to 17 with multiple sclerosis. What was sequenced was blood. The CDR3 reads CASSSDRGPYEQYF. DNA of the CDR3: TGTGCCAGCAGCTCAGACAGGGGTCCCTACGAGCAGTACTTC. The whole variable domain, filled in from reference TRBV11-1 and TRBJ2-7, reads EAEVAQSPRYKITEKSQAVAFWCDPISGHATLYWYRQILGQGPELLVQFQDESVVDDSQLPKDRFSAERLKGVDSTLKIQPAELGDSAMYLCASSSDRGPYEQYFGPGTRLTVT.